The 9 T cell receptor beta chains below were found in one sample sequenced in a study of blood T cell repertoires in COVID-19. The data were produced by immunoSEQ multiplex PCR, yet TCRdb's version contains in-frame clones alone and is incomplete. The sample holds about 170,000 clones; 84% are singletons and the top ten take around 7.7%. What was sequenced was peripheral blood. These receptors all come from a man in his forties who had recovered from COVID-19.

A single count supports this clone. In DNA form, the CDR3 reads TGTGCCAGTAGTCCCATGGCCAGGGCGGGAGAGCAGTACTTC. Protein sequence: CASSPMARAGEQYF. The chain carries TRBV19 and TRBJ2-7, with a weak D call TRBD2 (6 bases). The CDR3 is 14 residues long. The V gene lost 5 bases and the J gene lost 7 bases, with 18 bases spanning the gap. Germline CDR1 is LNHDA and CDR2 is SQIVND (reference sequence).

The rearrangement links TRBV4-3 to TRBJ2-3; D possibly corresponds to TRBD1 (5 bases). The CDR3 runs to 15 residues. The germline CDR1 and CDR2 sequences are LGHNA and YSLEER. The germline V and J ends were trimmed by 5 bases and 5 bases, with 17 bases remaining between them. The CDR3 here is CASSTSTQGRDTQYF. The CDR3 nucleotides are TGCGCCAGCAGCACTTCTACCCAGGGTAGAGATACGCAGTATTTT.

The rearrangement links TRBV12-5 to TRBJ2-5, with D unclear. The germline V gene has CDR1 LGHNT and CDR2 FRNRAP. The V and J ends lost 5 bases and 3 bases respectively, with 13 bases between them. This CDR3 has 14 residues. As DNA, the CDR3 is TGTGCTAGTGGTGCTGACATTACTGAAGAGACCCAGTACTTC. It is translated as CASGADITEETQYF.

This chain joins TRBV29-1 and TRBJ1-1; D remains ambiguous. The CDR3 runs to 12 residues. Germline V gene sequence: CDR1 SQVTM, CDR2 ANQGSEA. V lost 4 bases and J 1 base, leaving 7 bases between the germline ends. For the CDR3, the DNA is TGCAGCGTTGCCCCCAGGAACACTGAAGCTTTCTTT. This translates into CSVAPRNTEAFF.

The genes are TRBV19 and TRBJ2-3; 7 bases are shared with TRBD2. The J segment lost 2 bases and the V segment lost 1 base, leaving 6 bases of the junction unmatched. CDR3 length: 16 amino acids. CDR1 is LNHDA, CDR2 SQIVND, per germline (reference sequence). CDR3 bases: TGTGCCAGTAGTATAGGTGGGAGGGCGTTCACAGATACGCAGTATTTT. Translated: CASSIGGRAFTDTQYF.

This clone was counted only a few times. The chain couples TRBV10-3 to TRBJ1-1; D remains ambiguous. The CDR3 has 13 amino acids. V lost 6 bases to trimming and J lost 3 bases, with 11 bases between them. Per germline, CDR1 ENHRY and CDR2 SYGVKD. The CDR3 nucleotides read TGTGCCATCAGCCCCGAAACTTACACTGAAGCTTTCTTT. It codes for CAISPETYTEAFF.

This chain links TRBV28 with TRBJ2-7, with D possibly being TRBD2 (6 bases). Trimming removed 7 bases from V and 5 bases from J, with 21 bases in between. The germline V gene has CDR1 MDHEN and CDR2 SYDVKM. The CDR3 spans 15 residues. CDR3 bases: TGTGCCAGCACCCTTGCCGGGAGTGGGGTAAACGAGCAGTACTTC. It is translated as CASTLAGSGVNEQYF.

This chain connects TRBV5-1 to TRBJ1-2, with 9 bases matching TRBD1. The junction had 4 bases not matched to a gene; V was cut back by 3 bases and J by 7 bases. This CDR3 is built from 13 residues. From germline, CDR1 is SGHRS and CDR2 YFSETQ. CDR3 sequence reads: CASSWDRDGGYTF. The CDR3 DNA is TGCGCCAGCAGCTGGGACAGGGATGGTGGCTACACCTTC.

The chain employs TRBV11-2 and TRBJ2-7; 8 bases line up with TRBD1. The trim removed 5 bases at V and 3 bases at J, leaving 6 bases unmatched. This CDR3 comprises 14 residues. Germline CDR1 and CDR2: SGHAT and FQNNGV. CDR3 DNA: TGTGCCAGCAGCGCGGGACAGGACCACTACGAGCAGTACTTC. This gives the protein CASSAGQDHYEQYF.